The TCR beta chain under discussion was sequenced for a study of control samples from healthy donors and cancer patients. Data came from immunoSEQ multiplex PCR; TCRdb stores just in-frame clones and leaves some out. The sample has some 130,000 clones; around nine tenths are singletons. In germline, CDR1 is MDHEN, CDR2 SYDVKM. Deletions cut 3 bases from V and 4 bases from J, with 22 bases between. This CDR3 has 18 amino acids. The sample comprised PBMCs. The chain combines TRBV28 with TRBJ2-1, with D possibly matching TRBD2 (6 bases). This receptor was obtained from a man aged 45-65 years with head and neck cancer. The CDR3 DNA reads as TGTGCCAGCAGTTTCTTGTCGGTGGCCGCGGGACTGTACAATGAGCAGTTCTTC. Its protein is CASSFLSVAAGLYNEQFF.